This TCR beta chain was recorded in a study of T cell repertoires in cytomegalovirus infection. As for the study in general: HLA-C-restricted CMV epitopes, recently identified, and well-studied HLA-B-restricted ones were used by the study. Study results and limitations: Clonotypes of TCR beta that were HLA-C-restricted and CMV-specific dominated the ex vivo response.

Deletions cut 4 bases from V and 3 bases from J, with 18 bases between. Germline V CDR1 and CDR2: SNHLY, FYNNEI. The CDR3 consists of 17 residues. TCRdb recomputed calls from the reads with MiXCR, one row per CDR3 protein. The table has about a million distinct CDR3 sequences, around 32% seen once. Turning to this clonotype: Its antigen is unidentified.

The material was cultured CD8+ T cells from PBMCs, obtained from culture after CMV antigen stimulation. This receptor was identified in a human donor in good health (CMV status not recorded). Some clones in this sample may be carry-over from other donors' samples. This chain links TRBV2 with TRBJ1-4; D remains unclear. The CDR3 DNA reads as TGTGCCAGCAGTGGTCGGCCGATCGCTCCCTCTAATGAAAAACTGTTTTTT. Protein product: CASSGRPIAPSNEKLFF.